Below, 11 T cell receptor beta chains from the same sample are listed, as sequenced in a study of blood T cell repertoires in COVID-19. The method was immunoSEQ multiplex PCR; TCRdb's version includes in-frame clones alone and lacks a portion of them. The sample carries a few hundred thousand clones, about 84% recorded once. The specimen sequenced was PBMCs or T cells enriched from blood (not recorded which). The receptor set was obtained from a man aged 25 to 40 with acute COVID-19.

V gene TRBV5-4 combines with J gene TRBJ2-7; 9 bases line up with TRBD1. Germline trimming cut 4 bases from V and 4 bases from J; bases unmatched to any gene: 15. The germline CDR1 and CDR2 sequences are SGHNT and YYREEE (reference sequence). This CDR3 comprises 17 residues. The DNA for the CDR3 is TGTGCCAGCAGCAACGGTCCGGGACAGGGAATTTTGTACGAGCAGTACTTC. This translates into CASSNGPGQGILYEQYF.

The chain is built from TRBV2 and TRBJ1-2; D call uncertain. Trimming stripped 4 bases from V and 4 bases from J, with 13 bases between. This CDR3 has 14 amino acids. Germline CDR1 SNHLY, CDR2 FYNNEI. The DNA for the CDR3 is TGTGCCAGCAGTGTCGGCGGAATCTCCTATGGCTACACCTTC. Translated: CASSVGGISYGYTF.

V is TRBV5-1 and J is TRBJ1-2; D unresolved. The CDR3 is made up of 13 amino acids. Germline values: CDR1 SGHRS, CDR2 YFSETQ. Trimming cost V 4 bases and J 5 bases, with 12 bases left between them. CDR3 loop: CASSEGGVYGYTF. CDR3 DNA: TGCGCCAGCAGCGAGGGCGGGGTATATGGCTACACCTTC.

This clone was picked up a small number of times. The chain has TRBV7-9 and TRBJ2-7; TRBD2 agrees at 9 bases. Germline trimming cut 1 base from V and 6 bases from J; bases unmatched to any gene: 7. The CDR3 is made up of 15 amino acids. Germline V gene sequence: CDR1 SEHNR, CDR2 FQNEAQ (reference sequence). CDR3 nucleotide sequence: TGTGCCAGCAGCTTAGACTGGCGGGGGGGCTCCGAGCAGTACTTC. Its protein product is CASSLDWRGGSEQYF.

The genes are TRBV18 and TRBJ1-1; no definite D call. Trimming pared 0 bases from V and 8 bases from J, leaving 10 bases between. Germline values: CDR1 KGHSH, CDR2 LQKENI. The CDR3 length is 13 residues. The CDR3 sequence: CASSPPRRGEAFF. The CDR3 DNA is TGTGCCAGCTCACCACCGAGACGAGGGGAAGCTTTCTTT.

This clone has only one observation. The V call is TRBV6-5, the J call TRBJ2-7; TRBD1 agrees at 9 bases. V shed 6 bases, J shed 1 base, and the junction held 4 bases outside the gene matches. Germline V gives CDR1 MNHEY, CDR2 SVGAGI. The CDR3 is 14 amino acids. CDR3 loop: CASSRDRGSYEQYF. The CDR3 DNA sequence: TGTGCCAGCAGCCGCGACAGGGGGTCCTACGAGCAGTACTTC.

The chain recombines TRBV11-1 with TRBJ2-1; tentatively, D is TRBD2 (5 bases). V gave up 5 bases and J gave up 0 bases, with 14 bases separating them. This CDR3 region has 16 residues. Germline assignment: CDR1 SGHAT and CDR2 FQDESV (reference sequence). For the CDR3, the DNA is TGTGCCAGCAGCGTAAGCGGTTGGGGCTCCTACAATGAGCAGTTCTTC. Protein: CASSVSGWGSYNEQFF.

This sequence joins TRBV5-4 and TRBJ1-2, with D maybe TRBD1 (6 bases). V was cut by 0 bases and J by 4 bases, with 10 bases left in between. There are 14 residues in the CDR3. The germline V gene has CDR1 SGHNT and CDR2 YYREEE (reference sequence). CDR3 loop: CASSLDRDPYGYTF. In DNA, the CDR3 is TGTGCCAGCAGCTTGGACAGGGACCCCTATGGCTACACCTTC.

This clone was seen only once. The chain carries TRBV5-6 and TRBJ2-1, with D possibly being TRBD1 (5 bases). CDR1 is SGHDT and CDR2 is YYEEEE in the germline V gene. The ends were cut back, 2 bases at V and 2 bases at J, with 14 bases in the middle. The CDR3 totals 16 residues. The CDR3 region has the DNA TGTGCCAGCAGCTTCTTTGGGGCCCTCACCTACAATGAGCAGTTCTTC. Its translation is CASSFFGALTYNEQFF.

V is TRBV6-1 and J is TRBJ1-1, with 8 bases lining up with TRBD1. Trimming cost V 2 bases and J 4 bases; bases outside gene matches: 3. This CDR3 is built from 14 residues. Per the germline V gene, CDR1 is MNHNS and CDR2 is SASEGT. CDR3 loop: CASSESQGATEAFF. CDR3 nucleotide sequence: TGTGCCAGCAGTGAAAGTCAGGGGGCCACTGAAGCTTTCTTT.

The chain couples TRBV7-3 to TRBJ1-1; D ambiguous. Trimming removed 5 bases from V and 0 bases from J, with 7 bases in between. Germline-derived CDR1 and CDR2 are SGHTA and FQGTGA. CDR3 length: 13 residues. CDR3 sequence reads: CASSPTVNTEAFF. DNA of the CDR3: TGTGCCAGCAGCCCCACTGTGAACACTGAAGCTTTCTTT.